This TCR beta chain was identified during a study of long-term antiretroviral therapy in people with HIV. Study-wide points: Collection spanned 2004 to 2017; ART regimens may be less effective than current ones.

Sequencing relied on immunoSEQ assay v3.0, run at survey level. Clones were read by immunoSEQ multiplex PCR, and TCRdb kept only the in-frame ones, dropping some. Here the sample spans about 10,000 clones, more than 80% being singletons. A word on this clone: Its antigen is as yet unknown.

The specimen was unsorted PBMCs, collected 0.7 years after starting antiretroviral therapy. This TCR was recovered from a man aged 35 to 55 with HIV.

The CDR3 loop reads CASSPLLLREAFF. DNA for the CDR3: TGCGCCAGCAGCCCCCTTCTTCTACGTGAAGCTTTCTTT. The chain recombines TRBV4-3 with TRBJ1-1; D unclear. Germline CDR1 reads LGHNA; CDR2 reads YSLEER. V lost 4 bases, J lost 7 bases, and 13 bases lay in between. This CDR3 is built from 13 residues.